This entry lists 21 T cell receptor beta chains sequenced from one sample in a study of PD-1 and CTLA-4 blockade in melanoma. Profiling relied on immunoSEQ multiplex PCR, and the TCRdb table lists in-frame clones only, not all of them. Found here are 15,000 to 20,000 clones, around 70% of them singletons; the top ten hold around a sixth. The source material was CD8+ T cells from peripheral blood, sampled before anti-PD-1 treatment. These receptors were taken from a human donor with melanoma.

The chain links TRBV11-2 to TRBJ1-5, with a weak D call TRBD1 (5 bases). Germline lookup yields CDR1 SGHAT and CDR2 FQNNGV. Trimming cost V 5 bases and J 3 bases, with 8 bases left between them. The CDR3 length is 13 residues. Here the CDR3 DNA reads TGTGCCAGCAGCGTTGGGACCAATCAGCCCCAGCATTTT. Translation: CASSVGTNQPQHF. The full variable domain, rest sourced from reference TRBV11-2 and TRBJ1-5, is EAGVAQSPRYKIIEKRQSVAFWCNPISGHATLYWYQQILGQGPKLLIQFQNNGVVDDSQLPKDRFSAERLKGVDSTLKIQPAKLEDSAVYLCASSVGTNQPQHFGDGTRLSIL.

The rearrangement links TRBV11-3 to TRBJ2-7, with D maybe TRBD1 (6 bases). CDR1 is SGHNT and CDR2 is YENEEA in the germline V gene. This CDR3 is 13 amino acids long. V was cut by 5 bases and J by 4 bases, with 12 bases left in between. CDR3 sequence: CASSPQGSYEQYF. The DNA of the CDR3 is TGTGCCAGCAGCCCACAGGGATCTTACGAGCAGTACTTC.

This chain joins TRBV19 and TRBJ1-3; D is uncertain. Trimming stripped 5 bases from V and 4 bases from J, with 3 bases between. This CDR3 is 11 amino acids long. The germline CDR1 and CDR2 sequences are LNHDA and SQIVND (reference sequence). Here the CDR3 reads CASSVGNTIYF. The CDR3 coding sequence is TGTGCCAGTAGTGTGGGAAACACCATATATTTT.

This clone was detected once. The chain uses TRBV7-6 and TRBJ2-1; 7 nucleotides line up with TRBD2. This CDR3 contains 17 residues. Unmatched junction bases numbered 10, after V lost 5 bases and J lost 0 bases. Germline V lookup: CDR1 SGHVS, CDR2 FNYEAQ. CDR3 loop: CASSGRSGASSYNEQFF. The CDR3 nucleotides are TGTGCCAGCAGCGGTCGCAGCGGGGCGAGCTCCTACAATGAGCAGTTCTTC.

The CDR3 here is CATTGHSNTGELFF. The CDR3 DNA is TGTGCCACTACGGGACACTCGAACACCGGGGAGCTGTTTTTT. The chain employs TRBV24-1 and TRBJ2-2, with D possibly matching TRBD1 (6 bases). Trimming shortened V by 10 bases and J by 0 bases, and 11 bases separated the two germline ends. Germline V gene lookup returns CDR1 KGHDR and CDR2 SFDVKD. This CDR3 comprises 14 residues.

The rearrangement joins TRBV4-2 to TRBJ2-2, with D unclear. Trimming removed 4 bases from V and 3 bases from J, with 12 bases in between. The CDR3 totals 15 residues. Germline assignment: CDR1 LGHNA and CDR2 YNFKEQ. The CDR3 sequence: CASSLTRVHTGELFF. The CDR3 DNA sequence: TGTGCCAGCAGCCTAACCCGGGTACACACCGGGGAGCTGTTTTTT.

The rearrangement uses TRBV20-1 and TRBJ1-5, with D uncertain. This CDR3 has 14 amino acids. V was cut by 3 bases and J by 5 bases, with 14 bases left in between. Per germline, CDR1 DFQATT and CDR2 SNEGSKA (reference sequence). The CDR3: CSASRRGVYQPQHF. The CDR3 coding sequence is TGCAGTGCTAGTCGGCGGGGTGTTTATCAGCCCCAGCATTTT.

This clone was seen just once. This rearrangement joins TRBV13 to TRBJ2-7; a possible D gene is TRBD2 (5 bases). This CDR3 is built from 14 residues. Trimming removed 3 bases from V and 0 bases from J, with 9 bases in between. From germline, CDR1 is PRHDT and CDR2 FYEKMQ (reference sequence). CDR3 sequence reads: CASSFGTSSYEQYF. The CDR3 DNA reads TGTGCCAGCAGCTTCGGCACTAGCTCCTACGAGCAGTACTTC.

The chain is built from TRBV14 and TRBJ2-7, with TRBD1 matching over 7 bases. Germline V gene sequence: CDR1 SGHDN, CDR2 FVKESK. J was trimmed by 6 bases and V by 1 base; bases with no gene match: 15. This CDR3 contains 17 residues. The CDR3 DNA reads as TGTGCCAGCAGCCAAGTTCGTTCAGAAGGGGGCACGGGCGAGCAGTACTTC. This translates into CASSQVRSEGGTGEQYF. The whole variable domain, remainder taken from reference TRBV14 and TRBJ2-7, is EAGVTQFPSHSVIEKGQTVTLRCDPISGHDNLYWYRRVMGKEIKFLLHFVKESKQDESGMPNNRFLAERTGGTYSTLKVQPAELEDSGVYFCASSQVRSEGGTGEQYFGPGTRLTVT.

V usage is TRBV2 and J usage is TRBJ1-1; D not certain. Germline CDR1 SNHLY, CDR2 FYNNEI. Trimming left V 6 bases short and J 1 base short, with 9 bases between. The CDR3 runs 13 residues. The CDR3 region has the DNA TGTGCCAGCAGGCGAGGAACGAACACTGAAGCTTTCTTT. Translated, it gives CASRRGTNTEAFF.

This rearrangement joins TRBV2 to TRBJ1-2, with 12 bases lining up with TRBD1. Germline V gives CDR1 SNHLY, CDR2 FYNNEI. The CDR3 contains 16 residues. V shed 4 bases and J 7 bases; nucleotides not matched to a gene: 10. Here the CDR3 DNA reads TGTGCCAGCAGTGGGGACAGGGGGCGGAAGTTCGGTGGCTACACCTTC. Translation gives CASSGDRGRKFGGYTF.

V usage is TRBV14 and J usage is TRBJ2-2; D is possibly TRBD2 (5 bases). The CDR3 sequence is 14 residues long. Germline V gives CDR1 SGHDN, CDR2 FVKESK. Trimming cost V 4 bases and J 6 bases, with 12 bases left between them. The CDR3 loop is CASSPRPGSGELFF. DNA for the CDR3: TGTGCCAGCAGCCCGAGACCGGGATCCGGGGAGCTGTTTTTT.

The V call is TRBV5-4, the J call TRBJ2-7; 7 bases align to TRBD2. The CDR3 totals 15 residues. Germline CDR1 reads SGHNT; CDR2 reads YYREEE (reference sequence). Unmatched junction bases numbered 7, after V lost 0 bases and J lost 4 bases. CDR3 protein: CASSLGWGGEYEQYF. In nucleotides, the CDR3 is TGTGCCAGCAGCTTGGGATGGGGGGGAGAATACGAGCAGTACTTC.

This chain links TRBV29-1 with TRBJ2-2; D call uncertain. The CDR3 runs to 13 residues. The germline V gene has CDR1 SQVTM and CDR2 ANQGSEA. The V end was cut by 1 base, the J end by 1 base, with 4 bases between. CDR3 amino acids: CSVEAQNTGELFF. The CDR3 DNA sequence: TGCAGCGTTGAAGCACAGAACACCGGGGAGCTGTTTTTT.

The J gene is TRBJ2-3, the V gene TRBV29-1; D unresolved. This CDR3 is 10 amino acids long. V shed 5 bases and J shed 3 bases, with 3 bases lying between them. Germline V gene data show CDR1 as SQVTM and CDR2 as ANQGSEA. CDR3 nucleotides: TGCAGCGTTAGTACAGATACGCAGTATTTT. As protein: CSVSTDTQYF.

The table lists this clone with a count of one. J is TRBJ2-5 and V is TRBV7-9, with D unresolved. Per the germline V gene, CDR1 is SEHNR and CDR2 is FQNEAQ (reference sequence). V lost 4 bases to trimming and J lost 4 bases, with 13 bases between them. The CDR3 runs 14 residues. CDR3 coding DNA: TGTGCCAGCAGCTCTTGGACCCAAGGAGAGACCCAGTACTTC. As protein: CASSSWTQGETQYF.

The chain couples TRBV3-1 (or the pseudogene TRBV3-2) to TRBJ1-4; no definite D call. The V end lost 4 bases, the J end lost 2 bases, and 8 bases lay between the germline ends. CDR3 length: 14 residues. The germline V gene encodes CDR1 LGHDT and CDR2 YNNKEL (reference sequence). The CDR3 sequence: CASSPPGTNEKLFF. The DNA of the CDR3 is TGTGCCAGCAGCCCCCCGGGGACTAATGAAAAACTGTTTTTT.

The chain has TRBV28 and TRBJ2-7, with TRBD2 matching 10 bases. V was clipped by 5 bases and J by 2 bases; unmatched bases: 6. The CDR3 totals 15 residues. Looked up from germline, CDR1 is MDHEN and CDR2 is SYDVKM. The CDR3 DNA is TGTGCCAGCAGTCTCGGACTAGCGGCAACCTACGAGCAGTACTTC. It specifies CASSLGLAATYEQYF.

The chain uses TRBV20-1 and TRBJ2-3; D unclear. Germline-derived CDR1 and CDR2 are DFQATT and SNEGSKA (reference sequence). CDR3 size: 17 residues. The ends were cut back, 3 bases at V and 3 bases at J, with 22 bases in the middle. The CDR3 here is CSASSAFDEAVTDTQYF. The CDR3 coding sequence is TGCAGTGCTAGTTCGGCTTTTGATGAGGCGGTAACAGATACGCAGTATTTT.

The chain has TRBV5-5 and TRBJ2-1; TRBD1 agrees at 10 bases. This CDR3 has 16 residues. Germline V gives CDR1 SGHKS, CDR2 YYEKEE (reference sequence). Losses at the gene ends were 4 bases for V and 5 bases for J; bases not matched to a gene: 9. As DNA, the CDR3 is TGTGCCAGCAGCAAACGAGGCGGGACAGGGGACAATGAGCAGTTCTTC. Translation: CASSKRGGTGDNEQFF.

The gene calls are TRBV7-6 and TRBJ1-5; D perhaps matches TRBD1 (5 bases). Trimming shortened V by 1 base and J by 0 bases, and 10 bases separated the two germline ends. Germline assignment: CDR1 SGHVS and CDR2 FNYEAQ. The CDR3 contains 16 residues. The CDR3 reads CASSLGAGYSNQPQHF. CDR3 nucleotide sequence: TGTGCCAGCAGCTTAGGGGCAGGGTATAGCAATCAGCCCCAGCATTTT.